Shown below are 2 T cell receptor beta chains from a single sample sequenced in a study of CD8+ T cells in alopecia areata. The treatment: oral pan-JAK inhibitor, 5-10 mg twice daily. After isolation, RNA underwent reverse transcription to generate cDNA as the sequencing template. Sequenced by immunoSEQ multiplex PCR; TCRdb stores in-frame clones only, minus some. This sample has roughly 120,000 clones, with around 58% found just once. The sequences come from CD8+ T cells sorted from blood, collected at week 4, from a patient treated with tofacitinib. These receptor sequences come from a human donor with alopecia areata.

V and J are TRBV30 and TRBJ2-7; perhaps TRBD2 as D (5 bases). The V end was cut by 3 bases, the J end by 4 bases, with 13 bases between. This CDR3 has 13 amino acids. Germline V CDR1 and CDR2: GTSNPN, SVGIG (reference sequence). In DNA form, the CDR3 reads TGTGCCTGGAGCCCCGGAGGCAATTACGAGCAGTACTTC. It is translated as CAWSPGGNYEQYF.

CDR3 sequence reads: CASSQESGGETQYF. Here the CDR3 DNA reads TGTGCCAGCAGCCAAGAGTCGGGGGGTGAGACCCAGTACTTC. The rearrangement joins TRBV4-2 to TRBJ2-5; TRBD2 matches 7 bases. This CDR3 has 14 amino acids. The germline V gene encodes CDR1 LGHNA and CDR2 YNFKEQ. V gave up 0 bases and J gave up 5 bases; unmatched junction bases: 3.